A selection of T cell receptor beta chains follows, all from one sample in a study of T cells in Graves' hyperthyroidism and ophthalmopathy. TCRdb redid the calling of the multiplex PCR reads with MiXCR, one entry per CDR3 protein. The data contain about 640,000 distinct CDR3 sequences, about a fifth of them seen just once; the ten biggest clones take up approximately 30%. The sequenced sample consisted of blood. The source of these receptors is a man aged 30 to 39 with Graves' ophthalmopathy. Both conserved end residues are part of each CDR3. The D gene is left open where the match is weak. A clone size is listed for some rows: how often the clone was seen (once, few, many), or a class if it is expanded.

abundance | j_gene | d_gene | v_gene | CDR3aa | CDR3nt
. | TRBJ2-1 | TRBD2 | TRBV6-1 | CASSDSGLAGVEQFF | TGTGCCAGCAGTGATTCGGGACTAGCAGGTGTTGAGCAGTTCTTC
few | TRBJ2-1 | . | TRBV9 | CASSVARGKGGSYNEQFF | TGTGCCAGCAGCGTAGCTCGCGGAAAAGGGGGGTCCTACAATGAGCAGTTCTTC
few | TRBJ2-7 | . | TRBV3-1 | CASSQEAGSPVGEQYF | TGTGCCAGCAGCCAAGAGGCGGGTTCCCCCGTAGGTGAGCAGTACTTC
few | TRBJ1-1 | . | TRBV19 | CASTTGTNMNTEAFF | TGTGCCAGTACTACAGGTACCAACATGAACACTGAAGCTTTCTTT
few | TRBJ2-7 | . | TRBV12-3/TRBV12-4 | CASSPRVTVLYEQYF | TGTGCCAGCAGTCCTCGAGTCACTGTCCTCTACGAGCAGTACTTC
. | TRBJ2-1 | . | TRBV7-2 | CASSFFSGTYNEQFF | TGTGCCAGCAGTTTCTTTAGCGGAACTTACAATGAGCAGTTCTTC
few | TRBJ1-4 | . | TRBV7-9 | CASSGEDGLENEKLFF | TGTGCCAGCAGCGGAGAGGACGGCTTGGAAAATGAAAAACTGTTTTTT
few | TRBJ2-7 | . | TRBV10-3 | CAISADGRSSYEQYF | TGTGCCATCAGTGCCGACGGCCGGAGCTCCTACGAGCAGTACTTC
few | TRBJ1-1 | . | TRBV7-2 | CASSLVAGTGTEAFF | TGTGCCAGCAGCTTAGTGGCGGGTACGGGCACTGAAGCTTTCTTT
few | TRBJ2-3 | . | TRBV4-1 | CASSLSGNQRAGWGTQYF | TGCGCCAGCAGCCTAAGTGGGAACCAACGTGCAGGATGGGGTACGCAGTATTTT
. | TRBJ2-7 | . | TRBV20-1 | CSAPSRTVSYEQYF | TGCAGTGCTCCATCAAGGACAGTTTCCTACGAGCAGTACTTC